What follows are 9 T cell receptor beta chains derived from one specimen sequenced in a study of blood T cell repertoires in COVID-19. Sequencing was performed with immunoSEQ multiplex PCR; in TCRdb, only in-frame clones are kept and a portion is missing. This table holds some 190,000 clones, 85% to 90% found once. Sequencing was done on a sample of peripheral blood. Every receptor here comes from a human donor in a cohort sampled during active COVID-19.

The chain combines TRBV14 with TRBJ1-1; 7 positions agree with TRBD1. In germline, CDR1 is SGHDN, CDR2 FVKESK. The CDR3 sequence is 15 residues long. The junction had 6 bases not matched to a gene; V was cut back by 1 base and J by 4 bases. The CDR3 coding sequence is TGTGCCAGCAGCCAAGCTATAGGGGGCTTCACTGAAGCTTTCTTT. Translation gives CASSQAIGGFTEAFF.

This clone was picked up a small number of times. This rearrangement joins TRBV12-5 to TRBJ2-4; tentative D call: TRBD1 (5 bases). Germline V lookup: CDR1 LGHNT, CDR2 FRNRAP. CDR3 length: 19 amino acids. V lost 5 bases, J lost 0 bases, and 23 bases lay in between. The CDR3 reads CASGPVITSRDLAKNIQYF. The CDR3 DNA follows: TGTGCTAGTGGTCCAGTAATCACTTCCAGGGATTTAGCCAAAAACATTCAGTACTTC.

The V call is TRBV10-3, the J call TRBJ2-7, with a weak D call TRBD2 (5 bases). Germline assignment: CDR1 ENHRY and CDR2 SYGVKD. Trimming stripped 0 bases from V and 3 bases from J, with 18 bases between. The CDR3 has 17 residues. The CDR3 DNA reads TGTGCCATCAGTGAGTCCTTCGGCGTTGGAGGTGTCTACGAGCAGTACTTC. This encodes CAISESFGVGGVYEQYF.

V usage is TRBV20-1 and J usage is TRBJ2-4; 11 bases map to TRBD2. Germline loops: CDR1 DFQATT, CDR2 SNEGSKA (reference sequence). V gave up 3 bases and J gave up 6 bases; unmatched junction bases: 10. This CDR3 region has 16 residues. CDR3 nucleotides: TGCAGTGCTAGTGGTCCTAGCGGGGGGTCAGGAAACATTCAGTACTTC. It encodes CSASGPSGGSGNIQYF.

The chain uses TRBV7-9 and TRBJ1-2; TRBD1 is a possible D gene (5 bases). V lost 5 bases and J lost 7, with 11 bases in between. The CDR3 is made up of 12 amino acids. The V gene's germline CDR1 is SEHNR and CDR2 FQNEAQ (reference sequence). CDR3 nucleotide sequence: TGTGCCAGCAGCCCCCTGGGGGGTGGCTACACCTTC. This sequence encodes CASSPLGGGYTF. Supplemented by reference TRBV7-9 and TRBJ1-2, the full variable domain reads DTGVSQNPRHKITKRGQNVTFRCDPISEHNRLYWYRQTLGQGPEFLTYFQNEAQLEKSRLLSDRFSAERPKGSFSTLEIQRTEQGDSAMYLCASSPLGGGYTFGSGTRLTVV.

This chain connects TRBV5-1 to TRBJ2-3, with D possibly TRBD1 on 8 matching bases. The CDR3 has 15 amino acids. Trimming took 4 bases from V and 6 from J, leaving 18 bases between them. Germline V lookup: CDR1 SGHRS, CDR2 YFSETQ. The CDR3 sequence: CASSKDRGGSDTQYF. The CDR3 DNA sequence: TGCGCCAGCAGCAAAGACAGGGGAGGGTCCGATACGCAGTATTTT. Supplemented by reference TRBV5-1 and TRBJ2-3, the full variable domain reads KAGVTQTPRYLIKTRGQQVTLSCSPISGHRSVSWYQQTPGQGLQFLFEYFSETQRNKGNFPGRFSGRQFSNSRSEMNVSTLELGDSALYLCASSKDRGGSDTQYFGPGTRLTVL.

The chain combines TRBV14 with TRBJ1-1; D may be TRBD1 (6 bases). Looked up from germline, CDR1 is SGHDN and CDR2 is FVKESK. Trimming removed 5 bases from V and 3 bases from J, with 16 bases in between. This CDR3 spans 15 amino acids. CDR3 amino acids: CASSSQGSWDTEAFF. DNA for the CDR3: TGTGCCAGCAGCTCCCAGGGGTCATGGGACACTGAAGCTTTCTTT.

CDR3 region: CASSLGRDTIYF. The CDR3 coding sequence is TGTGCCAGCAGCTTGGGTCGGGACACCATATATTTT. The V gene is TRBV13, the J gene TRBJ1-3; D not certain. Germline CDR1 and CDR2: PRHDT and FYEKMQ (reference sequence). This CDR3 is 12 amino acids long. Trimming shortened V by 3 bases and J by 8 bases, and 8 bases separated the two germline ends.

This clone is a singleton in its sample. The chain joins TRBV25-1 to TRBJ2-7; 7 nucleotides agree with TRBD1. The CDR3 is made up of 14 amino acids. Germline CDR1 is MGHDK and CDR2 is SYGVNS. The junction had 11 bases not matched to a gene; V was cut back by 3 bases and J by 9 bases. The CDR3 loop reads CASSDPKGGRMQYF. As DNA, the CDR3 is TGTGCCAGCAGTGACCCCAAAGGGGGCAGGATGCAGTACTTC.